This TCR beta chain was identified in a study of blood T cell repertoires in COVID-19. Whole-study context: COVID-19 samples, acute and convalescent, were from the United States, Italy and Spain. T cells, B-cell-depleted T cells, or PBMCs provided the cDNA or gDNA that served as material.

Germline V gives CDR1 SGHTA, CDR2 FQGTGA. V shed 5 bases, J shed 8 bases, and the junction held 10 bases outside the gene matches. This CDR3 contains 15 residues. The table came from immunoSEQ multiplex PCR; TCRdb's copy has only in-frame clones and leaves some out. The sample contains approximately 310,000 clones, approximately 85% of which appear only once. The material sequenced was PBMCs or T cells enriched from blood (not recorded which). This chain links TRBV7-3 with TRBJ2-1, with 9 positions matching TRBD1. The sequence was obtained from a man aged 25-45 years who had recovered from COVID-19. In DNA form, the CDR3 reads TGTGCCAGCAGCCCACAGGGGGCGCGGGGTGATGAGCAGTTCTTC. It encodes CASSPQGARGDEQFF.